The clone carrying this T cell receptor beta chain was seen a few times. The antigen remains undetermined. The data belong to a study of cytomegalovirus exposure and HLA in healthy donors. Background on the study: An early data release held some 85 million unique TCRs from HLA-typed donors.

This PCR relied on a set of 60 Vbeta primers and 13 Jbeta primers. Generated by immunoSEQ multiplex PCR, the TCRdb table keeps only in-frame clones and is missing some. This table holds roughly 100,000 clones, 70% to 80% found once. Overall study results and limits: One variant, a missense change in DCLRE1C, was linked in a later analysis to TCR beta V- and J-gene trimming. A likely sequencing artifact accounted for one observed cluster of highly shared sequence variants. Most observed TCR sequences were rare, whereas some public TCRs were detected in many donors.

Input material: PBMCs. This sequence was found in an older woman in good health and CMV-seropositive.

The CDR3 DNA reads TGTGCCAGCAGGTTACAGGGGATGAACACTGAAGCTTTCTTT. Encoded protein: CASRLQGMNTEAFF. This chain joins TRBV5-4 and TRBJ1-1; the match to TRBD1 covers 7 bases. Looked up from germline, CDR1 is SGHNT and CDR2 is YYREEE (reference sequence). Trimming at V came to 5 bases and at J to 0 bases, leaving 4 bases not matched to a gene. The CDR3 contains 14 residues.